Listed here are 3 T cell receptor beta chains from one sample, sequenced in a study of blood T cells in healthy people across ages. A sample-barcoded 5' primer and a J-beta primer mix were used in a second PCR of about 7 to 12 cycles. MiXCR was run by TCRdb on the 5' RACE reads, yielding one entry per CDR3 protein. The table records around 800,000 distinct CDR3 sequences, 40% to 65% of them present only once. The source material was blood. These receptors originate from a man aged 80 or over in good health.

The chain links TRBV5-1 to TRBJ2-2, with D tentatively TRBD1 or TRBD2 (6 bases each). Trimming cost V 0 bases and J 0 bases, with 9 bases left between them. Germline-derived CDR1 and CDR2 are SGHRS and YFSETQ. The CDR3 sequence is 16 residues long. The CDR3 here is CASSLAGAPNTGELFF. The CDR3 DNA is TGCGCCAGCAGCTTGGCGGGGGCCCCGAACACCGGGGAGCTGTTTTTT.

This CDR3 is CASSRLLGTGSYEQYF. The CDR3 nucleotides are TGTGCCAGCAGCCGCCTTCTCGGGACAGGGTCCTACGAGCAGTACTTC. This chain joins TRBV27 and TRBJ2-7; 9 positions match TRBD1. J lost 1 base, V lost 6 bases, and 10 bases had no gene match. Germline CDR1 MNHEY, CDR2 SMNVEV (reference sequence). This CDR3 has 16 residues.

There are a few counts of this clonotype. The chain links TRBV10-3 to TRBJ2-7; TRBD1 aligns across 7 bases. This CDR3 comprises 15 residues. CDR1 is ENHRY, CDR2 SYGVKD, per germline. The trim removed 2 bases at V and 4 bases at J, leaving 8 bases unmatched. The CDR3: CAISEDRALGYEQYF. In DNA, the CDR3 is TGTGCCATCAGTGAGGACAGGGCCCTGGGATACGAGCAGTACTTC.